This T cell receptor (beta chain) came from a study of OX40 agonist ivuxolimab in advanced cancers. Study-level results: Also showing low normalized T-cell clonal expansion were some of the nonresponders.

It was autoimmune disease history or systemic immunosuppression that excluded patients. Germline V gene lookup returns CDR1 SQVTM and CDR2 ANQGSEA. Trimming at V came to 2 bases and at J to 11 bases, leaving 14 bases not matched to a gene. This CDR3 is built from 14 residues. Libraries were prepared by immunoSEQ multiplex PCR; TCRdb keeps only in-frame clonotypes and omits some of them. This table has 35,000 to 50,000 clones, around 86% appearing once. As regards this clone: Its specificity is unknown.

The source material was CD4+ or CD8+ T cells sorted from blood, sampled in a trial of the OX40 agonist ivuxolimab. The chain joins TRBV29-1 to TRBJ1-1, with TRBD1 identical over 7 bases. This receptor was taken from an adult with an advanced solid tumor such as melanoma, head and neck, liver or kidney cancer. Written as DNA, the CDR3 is TGCAGCGTTGAAATTATCCGGACAGGTTTCTTGGCTTTCTTT. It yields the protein CSVEIIRTGFLAFF.